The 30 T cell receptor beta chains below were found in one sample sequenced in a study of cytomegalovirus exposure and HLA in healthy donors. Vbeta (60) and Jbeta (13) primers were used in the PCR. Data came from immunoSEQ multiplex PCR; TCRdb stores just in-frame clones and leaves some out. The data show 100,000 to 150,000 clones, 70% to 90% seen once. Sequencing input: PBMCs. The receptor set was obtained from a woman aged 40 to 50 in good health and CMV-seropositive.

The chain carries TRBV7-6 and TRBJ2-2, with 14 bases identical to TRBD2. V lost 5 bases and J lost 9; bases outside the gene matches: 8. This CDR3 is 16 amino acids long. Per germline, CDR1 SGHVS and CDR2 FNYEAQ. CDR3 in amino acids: CASSKGLAGVGRELFF. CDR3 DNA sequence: TGTGCCAGCAGCAAGGGACTAGCGGGAGTAGGGCGGGAGCTGTTTTTT.

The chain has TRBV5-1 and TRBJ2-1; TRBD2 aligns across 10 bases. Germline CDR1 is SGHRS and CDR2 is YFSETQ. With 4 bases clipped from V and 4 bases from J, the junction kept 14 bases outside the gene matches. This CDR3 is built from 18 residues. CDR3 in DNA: TGCGCCAGCAGCCTATCATCTAGCGGGGGTTCGGGATACAATGAGCAGTTCTTC. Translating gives CASSLSSSGGSGYNEQFF.

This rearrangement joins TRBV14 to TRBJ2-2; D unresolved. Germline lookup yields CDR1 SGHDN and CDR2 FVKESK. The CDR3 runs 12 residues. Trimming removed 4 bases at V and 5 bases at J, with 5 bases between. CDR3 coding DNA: TGTGCCAGCAGCCCGTATACCGGGGAGCTGTTTTTT. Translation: CASSPYTGELFF.

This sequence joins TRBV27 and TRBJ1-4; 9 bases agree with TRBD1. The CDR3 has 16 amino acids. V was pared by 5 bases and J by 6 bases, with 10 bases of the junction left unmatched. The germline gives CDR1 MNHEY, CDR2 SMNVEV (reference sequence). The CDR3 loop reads CASSAKKTGGDEKLFF. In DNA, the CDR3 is TGTGCCAGCAGTGCCAAAAAGACAGGGGGTGATGAAAAACTGTTTTTT.

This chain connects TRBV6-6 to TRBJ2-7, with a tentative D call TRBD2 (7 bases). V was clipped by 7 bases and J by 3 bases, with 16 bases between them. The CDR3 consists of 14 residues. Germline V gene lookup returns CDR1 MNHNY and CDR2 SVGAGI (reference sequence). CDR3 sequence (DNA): TGTGCCAGCACCCCAGGGGAGGGGGACTACGAGCAGTACTTC. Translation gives CASTPGEGDYEQYF.

The CDR3 DNA reads TGTGCCAGCAGCCCCTACCTAGCTAACTATGGCTACACCTTC. It specifies CASSPYLANYGYTF. The V call is TRBV7-2, the J call TRBJ1-2; D call uncertain. V was pared by 5 bases and J by 0 bases, with 10 bases between. Germline V gives CDR1 SGHTA, CDR2 FQGNSA. This CDR3 comprises 14 residues.

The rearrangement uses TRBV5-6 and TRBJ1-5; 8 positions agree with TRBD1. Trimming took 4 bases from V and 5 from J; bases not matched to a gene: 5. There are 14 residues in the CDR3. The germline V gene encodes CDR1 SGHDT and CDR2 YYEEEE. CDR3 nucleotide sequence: TGTGCCAGCAGCACCAGGGGGCTGGATCAGCCCCAGCATTTT. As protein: CASSTRGLDQPQHF.

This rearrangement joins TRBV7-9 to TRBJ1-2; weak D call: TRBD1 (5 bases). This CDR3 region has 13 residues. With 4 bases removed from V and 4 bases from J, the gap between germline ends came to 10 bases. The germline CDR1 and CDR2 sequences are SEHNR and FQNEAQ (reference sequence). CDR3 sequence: CASSSGGPYGYTF. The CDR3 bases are TGTGCCAGCAGCTCCGGGGGTCCCTATGGCTACACCTTC.

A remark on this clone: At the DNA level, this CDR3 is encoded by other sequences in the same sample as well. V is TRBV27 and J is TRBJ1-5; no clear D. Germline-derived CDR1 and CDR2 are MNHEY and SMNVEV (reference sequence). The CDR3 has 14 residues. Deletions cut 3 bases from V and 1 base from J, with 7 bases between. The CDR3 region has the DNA TGTGCCAGCAGTTTGGAGGGCAGCAATCAGCCCCAGCATTTT. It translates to CASSLEGSNQPQHF.

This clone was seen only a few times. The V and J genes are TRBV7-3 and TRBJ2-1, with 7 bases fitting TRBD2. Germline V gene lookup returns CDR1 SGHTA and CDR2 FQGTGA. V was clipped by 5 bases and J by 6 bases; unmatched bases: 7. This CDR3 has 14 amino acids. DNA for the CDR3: TGTGCCAGCAGCCCTCAGACTAGCCCCAATGAGCAGTTCTTC. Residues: CASSPQTSPNEQFF.

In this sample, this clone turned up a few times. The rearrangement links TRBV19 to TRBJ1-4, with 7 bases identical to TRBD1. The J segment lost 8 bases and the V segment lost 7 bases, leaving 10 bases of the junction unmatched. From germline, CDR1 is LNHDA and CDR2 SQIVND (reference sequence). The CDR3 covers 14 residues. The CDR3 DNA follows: TGTGCCAGTATTGATCAACAGGGGCGAGAAAAACTGTTTTTT. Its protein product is CASIDQQGREKLFF.

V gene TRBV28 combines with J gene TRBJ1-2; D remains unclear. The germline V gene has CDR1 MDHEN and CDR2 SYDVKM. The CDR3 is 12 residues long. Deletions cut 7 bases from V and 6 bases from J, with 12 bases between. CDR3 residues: CASIQAGNGYTF. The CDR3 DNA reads TGTGCCAGCATCCAAGCCGGGAATGGCTACACCTTC.

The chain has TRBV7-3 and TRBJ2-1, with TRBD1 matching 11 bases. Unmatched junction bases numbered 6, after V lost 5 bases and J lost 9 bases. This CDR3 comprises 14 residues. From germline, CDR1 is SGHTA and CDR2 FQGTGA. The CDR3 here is CASSPRTGGGEQFF. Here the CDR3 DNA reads TGTGCCAGCAGCCCCCGGACAGGGGGCGGTGAGCAGTTCTTC.

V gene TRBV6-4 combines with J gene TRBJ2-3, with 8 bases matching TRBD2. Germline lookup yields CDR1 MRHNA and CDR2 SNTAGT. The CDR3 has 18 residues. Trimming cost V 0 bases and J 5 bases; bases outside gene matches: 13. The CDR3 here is CASSDSPSGGYRGDTQYF. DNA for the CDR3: TGTGCCAGCAGTGACTCTCCCAGCGGGGGCTACCGGGGAGATACGCAGTATTTT.

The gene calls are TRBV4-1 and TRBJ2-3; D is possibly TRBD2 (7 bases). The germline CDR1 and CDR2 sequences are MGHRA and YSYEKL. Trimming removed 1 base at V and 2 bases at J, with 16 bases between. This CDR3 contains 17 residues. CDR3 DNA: TGCGCCAGCAGCCAAGTAGGGGAGGGGGTTAACACAGATACGCAGTATTTT. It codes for CASSQVGEGVNTDTQYF.

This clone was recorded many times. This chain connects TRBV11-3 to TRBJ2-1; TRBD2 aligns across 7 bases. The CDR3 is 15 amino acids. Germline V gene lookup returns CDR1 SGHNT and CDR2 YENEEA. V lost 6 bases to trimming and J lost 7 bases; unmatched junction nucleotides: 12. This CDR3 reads CASSRSGLAGNEQFF. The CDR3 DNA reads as TGTGCCAGCAGTCGATCCGGGTTAGCGGGTAATGAGCAGTTCTTC.

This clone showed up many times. The DNA of the CDR3 is TGCGCCAGCAGCCAAGTAGACATACTCTCCTACAATGAGCAGTTCTTC. Its translation: CASSQVDILSYNEQFF. The V and J genes are TRBV4-1 and TRBJ2-1; D unclear. The CDR3 spans 16 residues. V was trimmed by 1 base and J by 0 bases, leaving 10 bases between them. Looked up from germline, CDR1 is MGHRA and CDR2 is YSYEKL.

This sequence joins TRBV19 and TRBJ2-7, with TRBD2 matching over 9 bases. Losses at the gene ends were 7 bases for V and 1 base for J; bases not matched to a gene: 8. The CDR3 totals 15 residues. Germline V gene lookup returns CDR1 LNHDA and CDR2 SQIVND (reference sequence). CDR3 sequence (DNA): TGTGCCAGTACCCCTGTCAGCGGGAGGTCCTACGAGCAGTACTTC. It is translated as CASTPVSGRSYEQYF. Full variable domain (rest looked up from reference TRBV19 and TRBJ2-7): DGGITQSPKYLFRKEGQNVTLSCEQNLNHDAMYWYRQDPGQGLRLIYYSQIVNDFQKGDIAEGYSVSREKKESFPLTVTSAQKNPTAFYLCASTPVSGRSYEQYFGPGTRLTVT.

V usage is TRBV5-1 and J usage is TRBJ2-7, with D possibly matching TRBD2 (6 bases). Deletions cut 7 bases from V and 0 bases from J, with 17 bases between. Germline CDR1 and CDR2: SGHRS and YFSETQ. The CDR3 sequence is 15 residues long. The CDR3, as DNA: TGCGCCAGCGCCCTCTCGGGGGAAAGCTCCTACGAGCAGTACTTC. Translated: CASALSGESSYEQYF.

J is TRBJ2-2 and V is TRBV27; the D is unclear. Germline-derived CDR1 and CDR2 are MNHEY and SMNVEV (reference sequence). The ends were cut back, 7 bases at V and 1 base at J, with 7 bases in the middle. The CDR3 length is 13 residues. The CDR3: CASTTKNTGELFF. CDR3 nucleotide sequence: TGTGCCAGCACTACCAAGAACACCGGGGAGCTGTTTTTT.

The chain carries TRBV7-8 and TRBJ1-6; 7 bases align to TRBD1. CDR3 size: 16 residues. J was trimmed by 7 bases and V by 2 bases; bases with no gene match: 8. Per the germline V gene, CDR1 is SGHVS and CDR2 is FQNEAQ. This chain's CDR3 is CASSLRDREINSPLHF. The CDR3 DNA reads TGTGCCAGCAGCTTAAGAGACAGGGAAATAAATTCACCCCTCCACTTT.

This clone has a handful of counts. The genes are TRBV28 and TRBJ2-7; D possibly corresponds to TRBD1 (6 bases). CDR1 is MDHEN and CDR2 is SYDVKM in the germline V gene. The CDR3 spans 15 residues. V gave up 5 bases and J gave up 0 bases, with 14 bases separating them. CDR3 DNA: TGTGCCAGCAGTCCCGGGACACCGAGCTCCTACGAGCAGTACTTC. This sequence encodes CASSPGTPSSYEQYF.

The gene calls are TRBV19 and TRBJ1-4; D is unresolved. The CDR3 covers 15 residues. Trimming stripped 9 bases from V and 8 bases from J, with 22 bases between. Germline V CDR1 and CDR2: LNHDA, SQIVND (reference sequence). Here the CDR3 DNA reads TGTGCCAGCCAGACCGGGCCCCAGAGGAGGGAAAAACTGTTTTTT. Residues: CASQTGPQRREKLFF.

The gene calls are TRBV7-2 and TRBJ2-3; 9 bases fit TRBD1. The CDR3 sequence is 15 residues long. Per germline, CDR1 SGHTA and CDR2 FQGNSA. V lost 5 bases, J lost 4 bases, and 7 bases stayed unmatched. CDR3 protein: CASSRSGQGSDTQYF. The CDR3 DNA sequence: TGTGCCAGCAGCCGGTCGGGACAGGGTTCAGATACGCAGTATTTT. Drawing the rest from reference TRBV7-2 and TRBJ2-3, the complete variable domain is GAGVSQSPSNKVTEKGKDVELRCDPISGHTALYWYRQSLGQGLEFLIYFQGNSAPDKSGLPSDRFSAERTGGSVSTLTIQRTQQEDSAVYLCASSRSGQGSDTQYFGPGTRLTVL.

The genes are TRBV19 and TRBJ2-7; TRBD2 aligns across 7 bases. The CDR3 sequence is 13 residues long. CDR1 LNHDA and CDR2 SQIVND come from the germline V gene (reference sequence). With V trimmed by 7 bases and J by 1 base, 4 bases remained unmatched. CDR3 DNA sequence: TGTGCCAGTATGGGGCGGGAGTCCTACGAGCAGTACTTC. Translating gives CASMGRESYEQYF.

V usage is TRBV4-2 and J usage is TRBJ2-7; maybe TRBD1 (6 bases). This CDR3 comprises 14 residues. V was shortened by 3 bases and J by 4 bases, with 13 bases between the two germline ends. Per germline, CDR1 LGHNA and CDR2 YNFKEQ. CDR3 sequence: CASSQSGQNYEQYF. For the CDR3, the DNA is TGTGCCAGCAGCCAGTCAGGACAGAATTACGAGCAGTACTTC.

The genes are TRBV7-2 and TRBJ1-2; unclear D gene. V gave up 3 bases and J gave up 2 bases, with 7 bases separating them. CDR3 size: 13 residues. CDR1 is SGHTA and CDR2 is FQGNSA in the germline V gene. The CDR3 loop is CASSFGQNYGYTF. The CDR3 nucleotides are TGTGCCAGCAGCTTTGGGCAAAACTATGGCTACACCTTC.

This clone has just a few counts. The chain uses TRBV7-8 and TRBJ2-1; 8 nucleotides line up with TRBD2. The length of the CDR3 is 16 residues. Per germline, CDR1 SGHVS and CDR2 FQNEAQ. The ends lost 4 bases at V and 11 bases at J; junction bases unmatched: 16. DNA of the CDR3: TGTGCCAGCAGCTCGCGGGGGGAGGAGCGAGAGGGAAAGCAGTTCTTC. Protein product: CASSSRGEEREGKQFF.

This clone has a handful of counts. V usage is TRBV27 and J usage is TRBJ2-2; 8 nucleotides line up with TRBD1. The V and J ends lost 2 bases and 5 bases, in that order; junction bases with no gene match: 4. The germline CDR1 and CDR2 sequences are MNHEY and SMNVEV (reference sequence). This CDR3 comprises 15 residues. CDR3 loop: CASSLQGAGTGELFF. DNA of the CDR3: TGTGCCAGCAGTTTACAGGGGGCAGGAACCGGGGAGCTGTTTTTT.

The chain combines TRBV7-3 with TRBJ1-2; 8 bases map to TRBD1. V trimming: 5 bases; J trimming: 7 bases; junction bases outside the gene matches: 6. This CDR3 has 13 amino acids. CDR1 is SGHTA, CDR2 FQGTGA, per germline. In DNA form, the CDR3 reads TGTGCCAGCAGCCCGGACAGGGAAAGTGGCTACACCTTC. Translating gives CASSPDRESGYTF. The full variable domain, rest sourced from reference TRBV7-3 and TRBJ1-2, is GAGVSQTPSNKVTEKGKYVELRCDPISGHTALYWYRQSLGQGPEFLIYFQGTGAADDSGLPNDRFFAVRPEGSVSTLKIQRTERGDSAVYLCASSPDRESGYTFGSGTRLTVV.